These 21 T cell receptor beta chains share one sample of origin, sequenced in a study of blood T cells in healthy people across ages (dated by TCRdb to 2014 to 2015). Library generation was performed with 5' RACE. Sequencing used an Illumina HiSeq 2500. A second roughly 6 to 11 cycle PCR used a sample-barcoded 5' primer and a J-beta primer mix. In-frame beta chains were kept once TCRdb had trimmed the public reads at Q25 with fastp and called clones with MiXCR. Each entry is one CDR3 protein sequence, shown with its most common DNA and genes. This sample holds hundreds of thousands of distinct CDR3 sequences; roughly three fifths were observed only once. Around 24% of the sample belongs to the ten largest clones. The sequenced material came from blood. Source of these receptors: a man aged 40-55 years in good health.

This clonotype was counted between two and nine times. The J gene is TRBJ1-5, the V gene TRBV4-3; 9 positions agree with TRBD1. The CDR3 has 14 amino acids. Trimming cost V 3 bases and J 6 bases; bases outside gene matches: 3. Germline CDR1 reads LGHNA; CDR2 reads YSLEER. CDR3 protein: CASSQGTGFQPQHF. The CDR3 region has the DNA TGCGCCAGCAGCCAGGGGACAGGGTTTCAGCCCCAGCATTTT.

Comment on this clonotype: Relative to the germline gene, one junction end is altered; a read error may explain this. This chain connects TRBV20-1 to TRBJ1-2; the match to TRBD1 covers 10 bases. The V gene's germline CDR1 is DFQATT and CDR2 SNEGSKA (reference sequence). This CDR3 spans 14 amino acids. This chain's CDR3 is CSARGTGDLYGYTF. CDR3 nucleotides: TGCAGTGCCAGAGGGACAGGGGACCTCTATGGCTACACCTTC.

This clonotype was detected ten times or more. The chain links TRBV27 to TRBJ1-2; the match to TRBD1 covers 9 bases. Per germline, CDR1 MNHEY and CDR2 SMNVEV (reference sequence). There are 21 residues in the CDR3. Trimming at V came to 5 bases and at J to 2 bases, leaving 24 bases not matched to a gene. The CDR3 spells CASSPRSGSWTGAIANYGYTF. CDR3 DNA sequence: TGTGCCAGCAGTCCAAGGTCGGGGTCTTGGACAGGGGCCATTGCAAACTATGGCTACACCTTC.

This sequence joins TRBV5-1 and TRBJ1-2; possibly TRBD1 for D (5 bases). This CDR3 region has 14 residues. CDR1 and CDR2 from the germline V gene are SGHRS and YFSETQ. V was cut by 2 bases and J by 6 bases, with 14 bases left in between. The CDR3 nucleotides are TGCGCCAGCAGCTTTTCCCCGGGGGAGGATGGCTACACCTTC. This translates into CASSFSPGEDGYTF.

As to this clonotype: One end of the junction is discordant with germline, which a read error may explain. The chain links TRBV20-1 to TRBJ1-1; TRBD1 aligns across 7 bases. Per germline, CDR1 DFQATT and CDR2 SNEGSKA (reference sequence). This CDR3 contains 15 residues. The DNA of the CDR3 is TGCTGTGCTAGGGACGGACAGGCCCAGAACACTGAAGCTTTCTTT. It encodes CCARDGQAQNTEAFF.

This clonotype turned up a few times. The chain uses TRBV6-2 or TRBV6-3 and TRBJ1-5; D possibly corresponds to TRBD1 (6 bases). Trimming stripped 7 bases from V and 4 bases from J, with 14 bases between. The germline gives CDR1 MNHEY, CDR2 SVGEGT. The CDR3 extends over 14 amino acids. CDR3 region: CASNPNRENQPQHF. The CDR3 DNA is TGTGCCAGCAATCCAAACAGGGAGAATCAGCCCCAGCATTTT.

The chain recombines TRBV28 with TRBJ1-2, with D hard to call. The V gene lost 5 bases and the J gene lost 7 bases, with 11 bases spanning the gap. The CDR3 extends over 12 amino acids. Germline-derived CDR1 and CDR2 are MDHEN and SYDVKM. This CDR3 reads CASSIGSSGYTF. In nucleotides, the CDR3 is TGTGCCAGCAGTATAGGGTCCTCTGGCTACACCTTC.

The gene calls are TRBV12-3 or TRBV12-4 and TRBJ2-7, with 9 bases matching TRBD2. Judging by the DNA end, TRBJ2-5 fits better; the J call may be wrong. This CDR3 has 16 residues. DNA for the CDR3: TGTGCCAGCAGCGGACCCAATCTAGCGGGACAAGAGACCCAGTACTTC. This codes for CASSGPNLAGQETQYF.

This chain joins TRBV7-3 and TRBJ2-1, with D maybe TRBD2 (6 bases). Near its end, the DNA agrees better with TRBJ2-7, so the J call may be wrong. In germline, CDR1 is SGHTA, CDR2 FQGTGA. The CDR3 length is 15 residues. The CDR3 DNA sequence: TGTGCCAGCAGCCTACGGGGACTCTCCTACAATGAGCAGTACTTC. This encodes CASSLRGLSYNEQYF.

The J gene is TRBJ2-7, the V gene TRBV21-1; the table names TRBD2, a call not compared with the DNA. TRBV21-1 is classified as a pseudogene. The CDR3 totals 23 residues. CDR3 bases: TGTGCCAGCAGCAAAGTTGGACTATCGGATGGGGATACGAAAAATCACCTTGCCCTCAAGCAGTACTTC. It yields the protein CASSKVGLSDGDTKNHLALKQYF.

The chain has TRBV4-1 and TRBJ2-3; D possibly corresponds to TRBD2 (7 bases). The germline V and J ends were trimmed by 1 base and 4 bases, with 15 bases remaining between them. This CDR3 is 16 amino acids long. CDR1 and CDR2 (germline): MGHRA, YSYEKL. This CDR3 is CASSQVGGGYSDTQYF. The DNA for the CDR3 is TGCGCCAGCAGCCAAGTGGGAGGGGGGTATTCAGATACGCAGTATTTT.

J is TRBJ2-5 and V is TRBV20-1; 10 nucleotides line up with TRBD1. CDR1 and CDR2 (germline): DFQATT, SNEGSKA (reference sequence). The junction had 8 bases not matched to a gene; V was cut back by 5 bases and J by 5 bases. The CDR3 covers 14 residues. The CDR3 region has the DNA TGCAGTGCTGTCAGACAGGGGGCTGTCGAGACCCAGTACTTC. Amino acids: CSAVRQGAVETQYF.

This clonotype appeared a few times. This sequence joins TRBV12-3 or TRBV12-4 and TRBJ2-5; no clear D gene. Trimming shortened V by 5 bases and J by 5 bases, and 15 bases separated the two germline ends. The CDR3 covers 14 residues. CDR3 nucleotide sequence: TGTGCCAGCAGTCTTCCCGGTGCCATGGAGACCCAGTACTTC. This translates into CASSLPGAMETQYF.

V and J are TRBV11-2 and TRBJ2-2; possible D gene TRBD2, 7 bases. This CDR3 is built from 14 residues. Trimming shortened V by 4 bases and J by 6 bases, and 12 bases separated the two germline ends. The V gene's germline CDR1 is SGHAT and CDR2 FQNNGV. CDR3 region: CASSSGGAAGELFF. CDR3 DNA: TGTGCCAGCAGCTCGGGGGGCGCAGCCGGGGAGCTGTTTTTT.

This chain uses TRBV25-1 with TRBJ2-2; D may match TRBD1 or TRBD2 (5 bases each). V lost 5 bases, J lost 4 bases, and 14 bases lay in between. CDR3 length: 15 amino acids. Germline CDR1 MGHDK, CDR2 SYGVNS. The CDR3 is CASSLRGVGTGELFF. The CDR3 DNA is TGTGCCAGCAGTCTGAGAGGGGTGGGCACCGGGGAGCTGTTTTTT.

The chain carries TRBV6-5 and TRBJ2-1; 9 nucleotides agree with TRBD2. This CDR3 spans 15 amino acids. Germline-derived CDR1 and CDR2 are MNHEY and SVGAGI. Germline trimming cut 4 bases from V and 4 bases from J; bases unmatched to any gene: 5. CDR3 region: CASSLRLAVYNEQFF. CDR3 sequence (DNA): TGTGCCAGCAGTTTGAGACTAGCGGTATACAATGAGCAGTTCTTC.

The CDR3 loop reads CASTPQGLGETQYF. The CDR3 DNA is TGCGCCAGCACCCCACAGGGGTTGGGAGAGACCCAGTACTTC. The V gene is TRBV5-1, the J gene TRBJ2-5; TRBD1 matches 7 bases. The CDR3 loop spans 14 amino acids. Trimming cost V 6 bases and J 4 bases; bases outside gene matches: 9. Per germline, CDR1 SGHRS and CDR2 YFSETQ.

This clonotype was seen a handful of times. J is TRBJ1-6 and V is TRBV7-9; D is unresolved. Germline-derived CDR1 and CDR2 are SEHNR and FQNEAQ (reference sequence). Trimming removed 2 bases from V and 8 bases from J, with 10 bases in between. CDR3 length: 14 residues. The CDR3 bases are TGTGCCAGCAGCTTAAGCACGGAACATTCACCCCTCCACTTT. Translating it yields CASSLSTEHSPLHF.

V and J are TRBV5-1 and TRBJ2-6, with D possibly TRBD2 on 6 matching bases. CDR1 is SGHRS, CDR2 YFSETQ, per germline. Trimming took off 6 bases at V and 0 bases at J, with 13 bases between the two ends. This CDR3 spans 16 amino acids. The CDR3 sequence: CASMGGRGSGANVLTF. The CDR3, as DNA: TGCGCCAGCATGGGGGGACGAGGCTCTGGGGCCAACGTCCTGACTTTC.

This clonotype occurred a few times. V is TRBV2 and J is TRBJ2-1, with 12 bases lining up with TRBD2. This CDR3 has 19 residues. Germline loops: CDR1 SNHLY, CDR2 FYNNEI. V was pared by 4 bases and J by 3 bases, with 13 bases of the junction left unmatched. CDR3 loop: CASSAQGLAGGRVYNEQFF. The CDR3 nucleotides read TGTGCCAGCAGTGCACAGGGTCTAGCGGGAGGGCGTGTCTACAATGAGCAGTTCTTC.

The chain employs TRBV29-1 and TRBJ2-3; a possible D gene is TRBD1 (5 bases). The CDR3 is 15 amino acids. Germline-derived CDR1 and CDR2 are SQVTM and ANQGSEA. V dropped 2 bases and J dropped 5 bases, with 17 bases sitting between them. The CDR3 is CSVESSVQGEDTQYF. CDR3 sequence (DNA): TGCAGCGTTGAAAGTTCGGTGCAGGGTGAAGATACGCAGTATTTT.